These T cell receptor beta chains were read from a single sample in a study of vaccination and CD4 T cells after COVID-19. MiXCR was run by TCRdb on the PCR reads, yielding one entry per CDR3 protein. The sample shows several thousand distinct CDR3 sequences, just under 30% of them seen only once. The antigens for these receptors are not known. Specimen: CD4+ T cells from blood, cultured in vitro. The receptors shown here come from a human donor in good health. Each CDR3 is given with its conserved first and last residue.

TRBV21-1,CASSTHRPEAFF
TRBV6-2/TRBV6-3,CASRHTRGSYNSPLHF
TRBV6-1,CASSEVGQGAGGANVLTF
TRBV19,CASQTSGEADTQYF
TRBV7-8,CASSPHRWGSYNEQFF
TRBV19,CASTLGGVNTEAFF
TRBV19,CASSQLAGQETQYF
TRBV7-8,CASSLAEGRNTGELFF
TRBV6-5,CASSYERTNTEAFF
TRBV20-1,CSARSNRVGGQPQHF
TRBV20-1,CSAHPGTGNTDTQYF
TRBV5-6,CASSSWGSGGYTF
TRBV10-1,CASSDRYTGELFF
TRBV2,CASSTQGSPRYEQYF
TRBV6-1,CASSSLGPGNTIYF
TRBV7-2,CASSLLRSGTQYF
TRBV6-1,CASSEDNSAYQPQHF
TRBV10-3,CAIRTSGGQETQYF
TRBV19,CASSMGWGQPQHF
TRBV7-8,CASRPGGTTEAFF
TRBV15,CATSRERGVDTQYF
TRBV3-1,CASRVDGNTEAFF
TRBV19,CASSIGQGANTEAFF
TRBV2,CASSEFPEGEAFF
TRBV30,CAWAPLTGAETEAFF
TRBV12-3/TRBV12-4,CASRTGSNQPQHF
TRBV6-1,CASSLSGGTYNEQFF
TRBV5-1,CASSFTDEETQYF
TRBV6-1,CASSKGVTELNTEAFF